A selection of T cell receptor beta chains follows, all from one sample in a study of identical twins. MiXCR was run by TCRdb on the 5' RACE reads, yielding one entry per CDR3 protein. The table has approximately 220,000 distinct CDR3 sequences, more than 6.5% seen once. These data also formed part of another study, on yellow fever vaccine responses in identical twins.

The specimen sequenced was memory (CD45RO+) T cells sorted from blood. Receptors originate from a woman under 30 in good health. Both conserved end residues are part of each CDR3. D genes are given only for firm matches. Clone size is given for some rows only: seen once, a few or many times, or a class if the clone is expanded.

TRBV6-1,TRBJ2-2,few,.,CASSLITGELFF,TGTGCCAGCAGTCTCATTACCGGGGAGCTGTTTTTT
TRBV7-2,TRBJ2-5,many,.,CASSLGMGETQYF,TGTGCCAGCAGCTTAGGGATGGGGGAGACCCAGTACTTC
TRBV20-1,TRBJ2-7,.,TRBD2,CSVWAGGPVEQYF,TGCAGTGTTTGGGCGGGAGGGCCGGTCGAGCAGTACTTC
TRBV7-2,TRBJ2-5,many,.,CASSLAEGLAETQYF,TGTGCCAGCAGCTTAGCGGAGGGACTCGCGGAGACCCAGTACTTC
TRBV7-8,TRBJ2-5,many,TRBD1,CASNNQGAPSNQETQYF,TGTGCCAGCAACAATCAGGGGGCTCCCTCAAACCAAGAGACCCAGTACTTC
TRBV6-5,TRBJ2-5,few,TRBD1,CASSSTGNGETQYF,TGTGCCAGCAGTTCGACAGGGAACGGGGAGACCCAGTACTTC
TRBV5-1,TRBJ2-1,many,TRBD2,CASSLVAGGINNEQFF,TGCGCCAGCAGCTTGGTAGCGGGAGGCATAAACAATGAGCAGTTCTTC
TRBV29-1,TRBJ2-3,few,TRBD1,CSVGGRDRGTKDTQYF,TGCAGCGTTGGGGGCCGGGACAGGGGTACGAAGGATACGCAGTATTTT
TRBV6-5,TRBJ2-3,many,.,CASKFGSTDTQYF,TGTGCCAGCAAGTTCGGGAGCACAGATACGCAGTATTTT
TRBV7-9,TRBJ2-7,few,.,CASSLAEGGEQYF,TGTGCCAGCAGCTTGGCGGAGGGCGGAGAGCAGTACTTC
TRBV9,TRBJ2-5,many,TRBD1,CASSVDIGTGYETQYF,TGTGCCAGCAGCGTAGATATTGGGACAGGGTACGAGACCCAGTACTTC
TRBV15,TRBJ1-4,many,TRBD1,CATRTGDTTNEKLFF,TGTGCCACTAGGACAGGGGATACAACTAATGAAAAACTGTTTTTT
TRBV28,TRBJ2-1,few,TRBD1,CASNLPGQSYNEQFF,TGTGCCAGCAACCTTCCGGGACAGAGCTACAATGAGCAGTTCTTC
TRBV4-2,TRBJ2-5,.,.,CASSQDLGLPETQYF,TGTGCCAGCAGCCAAGATCTAGGGCTTCCGGAGACCCAGTACTTC
TRBV21-1,TRBJ2-5,many,.,CASSNPSPGLAGEIETQYF,TGTGCCAGCAGCAACCCGTCTCCGGGACTAGCGGGGGAGATAGAGACCCAGTACTTC
TRBV12-3/TRBV12-4,TRBJ2-1,.,.,CASSLKVGTKDNEQFF,TGTGCCAGCAGTTTAAAGGTTGGGACCAAAGACAATGAGCAGTTCTTC
TRBV7-9,TRBJ2-5,few,TRBD1,CASSEQTGLETQYF,TGTGCCAGCAGCGAGCAGACAGGGTTAGAGACCCAGTACTTC
TRBV29-1,TRBJ2-2,many,.,CSVGSGNTGELFF,TGCAGCGTTGGGAGCGGGAACACCGGGGAGCTGTTTTTT
TRBV3-1,TRBJ2-1,.,TRBD2,CASSRGTGTSARGSYNEQFF,TGTGCCAGCAGCCGAGGGACCGGGACTAGCGCTCGTGGGTCCTACAATGAGCAGTTCTTC
TRBV7-9,TRBJ2-3,many,TRBD2,CASSLWLSGTVDTQYF,TGTGCCAGCAGCTTATGGTTGAGCGGGACGGTGGATACGCAGTATTTT
TRBV5-1,TRBJ1-2,few,.,CASSLADGTYGYTF,TGCGCCAGCAGCTTGGCCGACGGTACCTATGGCTACACCTTC
TRBV5-1,TRBJ2-3,many,TRBD2,CASSLIAGGPSDTQYF,TGCGCCAGCAGCTTAATAGCGGGAGGGCCGTCAGATACGCAGTATTTT
TRBV6-5,TRBJ2-5,.,.,CASSWGGLQETQYF,TGTGCCAGCAGTTGGGGGGGGCTTCAGGAGACCCAGTACTTC
TRBV6-2/TRBV6-3,TRBJ2-7,.,.,CASSQRTHRDFYEQYF,TGTGCCAGCAGCCAACGAACTCACAGGGACTTCTACGAGCAGTACTTC
TRBV2,TRBJ2-3,few,TRBD2,CASSEELAGGWRTDTQYF,TGTGCCAGCAGTGAAGAACTAGCGGGAGGATGGCGCACAGATACGCAGTATTTT
TRBV5-6,TRBJ2-7,.,TRBD2,CASSRPLAGGLNEQYF,TGTGCCAGCAGCCGTCCTCTAGCGGGGGGGCTCAACGAGCAGTACTTC
TRBV20-1,TRBJ2-5,.,.,CSAAPGGGETQYF,TGCAGTGCCGCCCCAGGGGGGGGAGAGACCCAGTACTTC
TRBV5-1,TRBJ2-1,many,TRBD2,CASSEGGRNEQFF,TGCGCCAGCTCGGAGGGAGGGAGGAATGAGCAGTTCTTC
TRBV7-9,TRBJ2-1,.,TRBD1,CASSLIPGQGIYEQFF,TGTGCCAGCAGCTTAATTCCGGGACAGGGTATATATGAGCAGTTCTTC
TRBV28,TRBJ1-4,few,.,CASSLGLLNEKLFF,TGTGCCAGCAGTTTAGGGCTACTTAATGAAAAACTGTTTTTT
TRBV27,TRBJ1-6,many,TRBD1,CATGTGGSPLHF,TGTGCCACCGGGACAGGAGGTTCACCCCTCCACTTT
TRBV7-6,TRBJ2-5,.,.,CASSLVQGLQETQYF,TGTGCCAGCAGCTTAGTTCAGGGGCTGCAAGAGACCCAGTACTTC
TRBV7-6,TRBJ1-1,.,.,CASSLVAGRSMNTEAFF,TGTGCCAGCAGCTTAGTTGCAGGGCGGTCGATGAACACTGAAGCTTTCTTT
TRBV2,TRBJ2-4,few,TRBD1,CATGTGGGNIQYF,TGTGCCACAGGGACAGGGGGTGGTAACATTCAGTACTTC
TRBV7-2,TRBJ2-2,many,.,CASSFLRGTGELFF,TGTGCCAGCAGCTTTCTGAGGGGTACCGGGGAGCTGTTTTTT
TRBV5-1,TRBJ1-2,.,TRBD1,CASSPPGQTNYGYTF,TGCGCCAGCAGTCCACCGGGACAGACGAACTATGGCTACACCTTC
TRBV28,TRBJ1-1,many,.,CASRQDLNTEAFF,TGTGCCAGCAGGCAGGATTTGAACACTGAAGCTTTCTTT
TRBV14,TRBJ2-3,few,.,CASSQDRREKGTDTQYF,TGTGCCAGCAGCCAAGATCGCCGGGAGAAGGGCACAGATACGCAGTATTTT
TRBV12-3/TRBV12-4,TRBJ2-1,few,TRBD1,CASTTGTGTYNEQFF,TGTGCCAGCACTACCGGGACAGGGACCTACAATGAGCAGTTCTTC
TRBV2,TRBJ2-5,many,.,CASSVGGETQYF,TGTGCCAGCAGTGTTGGTGGAGAGACCCAGTACTTC
TRBV20-1,TRBJ2-1,many,.,CSAPSPWSSYNEQFF,TGCAGTGCACCGTCACCGTGGAGCTCCTACAATGAGCAGTTCTTC